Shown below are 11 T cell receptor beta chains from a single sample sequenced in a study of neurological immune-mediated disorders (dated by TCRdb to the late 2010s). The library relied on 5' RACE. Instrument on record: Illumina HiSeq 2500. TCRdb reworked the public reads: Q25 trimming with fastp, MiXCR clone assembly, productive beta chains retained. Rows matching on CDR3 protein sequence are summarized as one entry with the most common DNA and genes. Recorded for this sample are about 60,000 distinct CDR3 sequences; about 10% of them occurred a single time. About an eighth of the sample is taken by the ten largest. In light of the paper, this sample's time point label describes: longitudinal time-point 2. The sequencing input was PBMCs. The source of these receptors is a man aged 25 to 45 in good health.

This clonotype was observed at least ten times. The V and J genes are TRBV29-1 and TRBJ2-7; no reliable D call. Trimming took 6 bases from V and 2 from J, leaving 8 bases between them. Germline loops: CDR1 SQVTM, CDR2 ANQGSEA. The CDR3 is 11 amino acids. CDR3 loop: CSVRYTYEQYF. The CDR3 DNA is TGCAGCGTAAGGTACACCTACGAGCAGTACTTC.

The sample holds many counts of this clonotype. CDR3 loop: CSVGTSGIGGELFF. CDR3 DNA: TGCAGCGTGGGGACTAGCGGGATCGGCGGGGAGCTGTTTTTT. This chain links TRBV29-1 with TRBJ2-2; 13 nucleotides agree with TRBD2. Germline V lookup: CDR1 SQVTM, CDR2 ANQGSEA. CDR3 length: 14 amino acids. V lost 6 bases and J lost 7; bases outside the gene matches: 5.

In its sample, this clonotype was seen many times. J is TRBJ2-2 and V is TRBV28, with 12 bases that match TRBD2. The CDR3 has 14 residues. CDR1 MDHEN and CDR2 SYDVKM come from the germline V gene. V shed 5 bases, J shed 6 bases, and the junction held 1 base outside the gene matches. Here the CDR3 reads CASSGLAGPGELFF. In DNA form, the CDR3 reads TGTGCCAGCAGTGGACTAGCGGGACCCGGGGAGCTGTTTTTT.

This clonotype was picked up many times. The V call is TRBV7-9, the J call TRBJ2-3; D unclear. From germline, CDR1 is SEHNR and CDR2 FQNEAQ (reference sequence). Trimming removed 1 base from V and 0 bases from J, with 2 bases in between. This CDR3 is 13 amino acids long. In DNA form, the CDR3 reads TGTGCCAGCAGCTTAGTTAGCACAGATACGCAGTATTTT. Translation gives CASSLVSTDTQYF.

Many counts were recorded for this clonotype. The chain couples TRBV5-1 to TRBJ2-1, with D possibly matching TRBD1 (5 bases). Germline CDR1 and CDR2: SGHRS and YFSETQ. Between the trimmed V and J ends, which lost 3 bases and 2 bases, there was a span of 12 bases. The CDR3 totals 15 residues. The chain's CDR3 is CASSSGQSPYNEQFF. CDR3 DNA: TGCGCCAGCAGCTCCGGACAAAGTCCCTACAATGAGCAGTTCTTC.

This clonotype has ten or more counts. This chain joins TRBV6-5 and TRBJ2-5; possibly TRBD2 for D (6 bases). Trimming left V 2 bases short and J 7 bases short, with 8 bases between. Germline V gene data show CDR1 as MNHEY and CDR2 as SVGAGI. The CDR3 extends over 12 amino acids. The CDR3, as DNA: TGTGCCAGCAGTTACCTGGGGGGGACCCAGTACTTC. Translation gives CASSYLGGTQYF.

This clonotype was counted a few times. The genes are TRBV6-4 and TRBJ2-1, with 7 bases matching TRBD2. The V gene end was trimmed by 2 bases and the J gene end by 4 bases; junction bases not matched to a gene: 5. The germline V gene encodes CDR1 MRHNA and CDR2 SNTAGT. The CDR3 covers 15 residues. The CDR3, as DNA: TGTGCCAGCAGTGACACGGGAGGACTATACAATGAGCAGTTCTTC. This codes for CASSDTGGLYNEQFF.

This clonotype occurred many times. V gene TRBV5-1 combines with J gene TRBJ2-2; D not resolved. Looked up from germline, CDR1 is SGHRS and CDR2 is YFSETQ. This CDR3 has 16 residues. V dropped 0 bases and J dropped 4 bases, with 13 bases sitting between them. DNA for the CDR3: TGCGCCAGCAGCTTGGATAAGAAGACGGCCACCGGGGAGCTGTTTTTT. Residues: CASSLDKKTATGELFF.

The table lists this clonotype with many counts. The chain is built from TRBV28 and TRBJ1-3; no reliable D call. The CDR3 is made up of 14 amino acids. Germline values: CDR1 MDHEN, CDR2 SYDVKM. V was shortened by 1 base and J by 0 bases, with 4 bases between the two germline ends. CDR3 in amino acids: CASSLLTSGNTIYF. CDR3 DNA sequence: TGTGCCAGCAGTTTATTAACCTCTGGAAACACCATATATTTT. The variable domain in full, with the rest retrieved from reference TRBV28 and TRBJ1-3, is DVKVTQSSRYLVKRTGEKVFLECVQDMDHENMFWYRQDPGLGLRLIYFSYDVKMKEKGDIPEGYSVSREKKERFSLILESASTNQTSMYLCASSLLTSGNTIYFGEGSWLTVV.

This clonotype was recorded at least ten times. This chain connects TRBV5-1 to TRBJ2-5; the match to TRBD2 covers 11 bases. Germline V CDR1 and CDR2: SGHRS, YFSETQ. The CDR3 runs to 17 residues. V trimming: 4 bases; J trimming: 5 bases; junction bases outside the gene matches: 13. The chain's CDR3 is CASSPTLTSGTRETQYF. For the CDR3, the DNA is TGCGCCAGCAGCCCGACGCTGACTAGCGGGACACGGGAGACCCAGTACTTC.

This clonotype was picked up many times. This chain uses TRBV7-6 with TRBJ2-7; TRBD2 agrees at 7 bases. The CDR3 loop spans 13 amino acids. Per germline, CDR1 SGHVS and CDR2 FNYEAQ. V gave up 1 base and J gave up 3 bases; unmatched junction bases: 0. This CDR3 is CASSLGDYYEQYF. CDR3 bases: TGTGCCAGCAGCTTAGGGGACTACTACGAGCAGTACTTC.